The 28 T cell receptor beta chains below all came from one sample that was sequenced in a study of OX40 agonist ivuxolimab in advanced cancers. Some clones are missing from TCRdb's copy, which holds only in-frame ones; the method was immunoSEQ multiplex PCR. Of approximately 79,000 clones listed, 92% were seen once; the top ten hold over 6.5%. This material consisted of CD4+ or CD8+ T cells sorted from blood, taken in a trial of the OX40 agonist ivuxolimab. All receptors derive from an adult with an advanced solid tumor such as melanoma, head and neck, liver or kidney cancer.

The J gene is TRBJ2-7, the V gene TRBV27; 8 nucleotides line up with TRBD2. The V gene's germline CDR1 is MNHEY and CDR2 SMNVEV (reference sequence). The CDR3 runs 14 residues. V dropped 0 bases and J dropped 2; count of bases not matched to a gene: 0. CDR3 in amino acids: CASSLSSGAYEQYF. In nucleotides, the CDR3 is TGTGCCAGCAGTTTATCTAGCGGGGCCTACGAGCAGTACTTC.

This clone was detected only once. The chain couples TRBV30 to TRBJ2-3, with D tentatively TRBD1 (5 bases). The CDR3 runs 16 residues. V lost 4 bases, J lost 4 bases, and 21 bases lay in between. From germline, CDR1 is GTSNPN and CDR2 SVGIG (reference sequence). The CDR3 spells CAWTESGRVPPDTQYF. The CDR3 DNA sequence: TGTGCCTGGACCGAATCTGGCAGGGTGCCTCCAGATACGCAGTATTTT.

The chain couples TRBV5-1 to TRBJ1-2; no definite D call. The CDR3 has 13 residues. Germline-derived CDR1 and CDR2 are SGHRS and YFSETQ. The germline V and J ends were trimmed by 0 bases and 5 bases, with 8 bases remaining between them. The CDR3 DNA follows: TGCGCCAGCAGCTTGGCCCAGGCGTATGGCTACACCTTC. Translating gives CASSLAQAYGYTF.

This chain links TRBV11-2 with TRBJ2-7; D perhaps matches TRBD2 (6 bases). The CDR3 loop spans 13 amino acids. Trimming removed 3 bases from V and 2 bases from J, with 8 bases in between. Per the germline V gene, CDR1 is SGHAT and CDR2 is FQNNGV. CDR3: CASSFGTPYEQYF. For the CDR3, the DNA is TGTGCCAGCAGCTTCGGGACTCCCTACGAGCAGTACTTC.

This clone was seen only a few times. This chain uses TRBV9 with TRBJ2-7; D gene ambiguous. Germline V gene lookup returns CDR1 SGDLS and CDR2 YYNGEE. The V gene lost 4 bases and the J gene lost 0 bases, with 11 bases spanning the gap. This CDR3 has 14 residues. CDR3 coding DNA: TGTGCCAGCAGCCCCCGAGACTCCTCCTACGAGCAGTACTTC. Translated: CASSPRDSSYEQYF.

The chain joins TRBV2 to TRBJ2-3; 12 bases map to TRBD2. Per germline, CDR1 SNHLY and CDR2 FYNNEI. The CDR3 covers 19 residues. Unmatched junction bases numbered 13, after V lost 6 bases and J lost 0 bases. CDR3 in amino acids: CASSSGLAGPSRSTDTQYF. CDR3 DNA: TGTGCCAGCAGCTCTGGACTAGCGGGGCCGAGTCGAAGCACAGATACGCAGTATTTT.

This chain connects TRBV7-9 to TRBJ1-2; D is ambiguous. Germline V gives CDR1 SEHNR, CDR2 FQNEAQ (reference sequence). This CDR3 has 14 residues. Deletions cut 1 base from V and 5 bases from J, with 11 bases between. CDR3: CASSLGADIYGYTF. For the CDR3, the DNA is TGTGCCAGCAGCTTAGGGGCCGATATTTATGGCTACACCTTC. Together with reference TRBV7-9 and TRBJ1-2, the CDR3 gives the full variable domain: DTGVSQNPRHKITKRGQNVTFRCDPISEHNRLYWYRQTLGQGPEFLTYFQNEAQLEKSRLLSDRFSAERPKGSFSTLEIQRTEQGDSAMYLCASSLGADIYGYTFGSGTRLTVV.

V is TRBV4-1 and J is TRBJ1-2; unclear D gene. The CDR3 loop spans 15 amino acids. The V end lost 0 bases, the J end lost 0 bases, and 8 bases lay between the germline ends. Germline CDR1 reads MGHRA; CDR2 reads YSYEKL. In DNA, the CDR3 is TGCGCCAGCAGCCAAGATCCGTTGACTAACTATGGCTACACCTTC. Translating gives CASSQDPLTNYGYTF.

The chain uses TRBV6-5 and TRBJ2-7; TRBD1 agrees at 7 bases. Germline values: CDR1 MNHEY, CDR2 SVGAGI. V was pared by 0 bases and J by 2 bases, with 7 bases of the junction left unmatched. This CDR3 is 16 amino acids long. CDR3 bases: TGTGCCAGCAGTTACTCGACGGGACAGAGAACCTACGAGCAGTACTTC. This sequence encodes CASSYSTGQRTYEQYF.

This clone has only one observation. V gene TRBV6-5 combines with J gene TRBJ2-7; the D gene is possibly TRBD1 (5 bases). The CDR3 sequence is 13 residues long. V lost 8 bases and J lost 2, with 13 bases in between. Germline assignment: CDR1 MNHEY and CDR2 SVGAGI. CDR3 sequence reads: CASHGRVPYEQYF. The CDR3 region has the DNA TGTGCCAGCCACGGCAGGGTCCCCTACGAGCAGTACTTC.

V and J are TRBV10-1 and TRBJ2-7; a weak D match, TRBD1 (5 bases). Germline V gene data show CDR1 as WNHNN and CDR2 as SYGVQD (reference sequence). The CDR3 has 13 residues. V was shortened by 3 bases and J by 2 bases, with 8 bases between the two germline ends. CDR3 loop: CASSEGATYEQYF. CDR3 in DNA: TGCGCCAGCAGTGAAGGGGCAACCTACGAGCAGTACTTC.

The chain recombines TRBV5-1 with TRBJ2-3; 7 positions agree with TRBD2. V dropped 1 base and J dropped 1; count of bases not matched to a gene: 3. The CDR3 extends over 15 amino acids. Per the germline V gene, CDR1 is SGHRS and CDR2 is YFSETQ. CDR3 nucleotide sequence: TGCGCCAGCAGCTTGTCGCTAGCGGGCACAGATACGCAGTATTTT. Translated: CASSLSLAGTDTQYF.

The CDR3 here is CASSYRDSSYEQYF. CDR3 bases: TGTGCCAGCAGTTACCGGGACAGCTCCTACGAGCAGTACTTC. V usage is TRBV6-5 and J usage is TRBJ2-7; 7 nucleotides align to TRBD1. CDR3 size: 14 residues. V lost 2 bases, J lost 0 bases, and 1 base stayed unmatched. CDR1 is MNHEY and CDR2 is SVGAGI in the germline V gene.

This clone has only a few counts. The chain couples TRBV9 to TRBJ2-2; perhaps TRBD2 as D (5 bases). Germline V gene lookup returns CDR1 SGDLS and CDR2 YYNGEE. The CDR3 is 14 amino acids. Trimming removed 0 bases at V and 3 bases at J, with 6 bases between. CDR3 nucleotides: TGTGCCAGCAGCGTAGCGGGGTACACCGGGGAGCTGTTTTTT. Protein sequence: CASSVAGYTGELFF.

This clone was counted a single time. V usage is TRBV27 and J usage is TRBJ1-5; 10 nucleotides align to TRBD1. The trim removed 6 bases at V and 2 bases at J, leaving 13 bases unmatched. The CDR3 covers 18 residues. Germline CDR1 is MNHEY and CDR2 is SMNVEV (reference sequence). In nucleotides, the CDR3 is TGTGCCAGCAGCCAAATCCAATCCGGGACAGGGGGCAATCAGCCCCAGCATTTT. It encodes CASSQIQSGTGGNQPQHF.

V and J are TRBV29-1 and TRBJ2-5; 7 nucleotides agree with TRBD1. The closer fit of TRBJ2-7 to the DNA end suggests the J call may be wrong. This CDR3 spans 15 amino acids. Germline V CDR1 and CDR2: SQVTM, ANQGSEA. The DNA of the CDR3 is TGCAGCGTTGAAAACACCCGGACAGGATCCTACGAGCAGTACTTC. Translated: CSVENTRTGSYEQYF.

The rearrangement links TRBV10-1 to TRBJ2-7; 8 bases agree with TRBD1. This CDR3 is 14 amino acids long. Germline V gene data show CDR1 as WNHNN and CDR2 as SYGVQD (reference sequence). The ends lost 4 bases at V and 1 base at J; junction bases unmatched: 3. The CDR3 DNA reads TGCGCCAGCAGTGGGACAGGGTTTTCCTACGAGCAGTACTTC. Translated: CASSGTGFSYEQYF.

The J gene is TRBJ2-7, the V gene TRBV27; either TRBD1 or TRBD2 may fit D (6 bases each). CDR1 MNHEY and CDR2 SMNVEV come from the germline V gene (reference sequence). Trimming cost V 6 bases and J 1 base, with 10 bases left between them. This CDR3 has 13 amino acids. The CDR3 bases are TGTGCCAGCAGCTGGGGGGCTTCCTACGAGCAGTACTTC. Protein sequence: CASSWGASYEQYF.

The V and J genes are TRBV28 and TRBJ2-3; unclear D gene. The CDR3 has 14 residues. Germline CDR1 is MDHEN and CDR2 is SYDVKM. V lost 6 bases and J lost 1, with 11 bases in between. The DNA of the CDR3 is TGTGCCAGCAGCGGGCCCTCGGGCACAGATACGCAGTATTTT. Its protein product is CASSGPSGTDTQYF.

The chain links TRBV9 to TRBJ2-2; TRBD2 might be the D (7 bases). The CDR3 has 16 residues. Trimming left V 7 bases short and J 4 bases short, with 20 bases between. The germline V gene has CDR1 SGDLS and CDR2 YYNGEE. This chain's CDR3 is CASSAGAGAGTGELFF. CDR3 DNA: TGTGCCAGCTCAGCCGGCGCGGGGGCCGGCACCGGGGAGCTGTTTTTT.

The chain employs TRBV7-6 and TRBJ2-7; tentatively, D is TRBD1 (5 bases). Between the trimmed V and J ends, which lost 5 bases and 0 bases, there was a span of 11 bases. The germline V gene has CDR1 SGHVS and CDR2 FNYEAQ. The CDR3 length is 14 residues. CDR3 nucleotide sequence: TGTGCCAGCAGCCCGCGCCAGGGCTCCTACGAGCAGTACTTC. Residues: CASSPRQGSYEQYF. Combining the CDR3 with reference TRBV7-6 and TRBJ2-7 gives the whole variable domain GAGVSQSPRYKVTKRGQDVALRCDPISGHVSLYWYRQALGQGPEFLTYFNYEAQQDKSGLPNDRFSAERPEGSISTLTIQRTEQRDSAMYRCASSPRQGSYEQYFGPGTRLTVT.

This clone has only one observation. The chain employs TRBV9 and TRBJ2-2; 8 positions agree with TRBD2. Unmatched junction bases numbered 7, after V lost 2 bases and J lost 7 bases. This CDR3 region has 15 residues. Per germline, CDR1 SGDLS and CDR2 YYNGEE. CDR3: CASSVSGAAGGELFF. The CDR3, as DNA: TGTGCCAGCAGCGTTAGCGGGGCGGCGGGCGGGGAGCTGTTTTTT. The full variable domain, its missing parts supplied by reference TRBV9 and TRBJ2-2, is DSGVTQTPKHLITATGQRVTLRCSPRSGDLSVYWYQQSLDQGLQFLIQYYNGEERAKGNILERFSAQQFPDLHSELNLSSLELGDSALYFCASSVSGAAGGELFFGEGSRLTVL.

This sequence joins TRBV19 and TRBJ2-7, with TRBD1 matching over 8 bases. CDR1 is LNHDA, CDR2 SQIVND, per germline (reference sequence). This CDR3 is 17 amino acids long. The junction had 11 bases not matched to a gene; V was cut back by 3 bases and J by 1 base. CDR3 nucleotide sequence: TGTGCCAGTAGTATGGCAGGGGGCCTTTCAATTTCCTACGAGCAGTACTTC. Translated, it gives CASSMAGGLSISYEQYF.

The rearrangement links TRBV7-9 to TRBJ2-3; D unclear. The ends were cut back, 5 bases at V and 2 bases at J, with 26 bases in the middle. Per germline, CDR1 SEHNR and CDR2 FQNEAQ (reference sequence). CDR3 length equals 19 residues. In DNA, the CDR3 is TGTGCCAGCAGCCATTTCGAGACTTCGAGTTCTTTCCTCACAGATACGCAGTATTTT. Protein sequence: CASSHFETSSSFLTDTQYF.

The count of this clone is one. This sequence joins TRBV13 and TRBJ2-1, with 11 bases fitting TRBD2. Unmatched junction bases numbered 6, after V lost 5 bases and J lost 6 bases. The CDR3 is 15 amino acids. Germline-derived CDR1 and CDR2 are PRHDT and FYEKMQ (reference sequence). This CDR3 is CASSTLAGGPNEQFF. In DNA, the CDR3 is TGTGCCAGCAGCACTCTAGCGGGGGGACCCAATGAGCAGTTCTTC.

The rearrangement joins TRBV9 to TRBJ2-6; TRBD1 matches 9 bases. The junction had 13 bases not matched to a gene; V was cut back by 4 bases and J by 2 bases. Germline V lookup: CDR1 SGDLS, CDR2 YYNGEE. This CDR3 has 19 residues. The CDR3 loop reads CASSNLRDRAEAGANVLTF. DNA of the CDR3: TGTGCCAGCAGCAACTTACGGGACAGGGCCGAAGCTGGGGCCAACGTCCTGACTTTC.

The chain has TRBV6-1 and TRBJ2-3; D not resolved. The CDR3 runs to 14 residues. Trimming left V 7 bases short and J 5 bases short, with 16 bases between. CDR1 is MNHNS, CDR2 SASEGT, per germline. The CDR3 DNA reads TGTGCCAGCATAGGACCGGTAAAATTAGATACGCAGTATTTT. Translated: CASIGPVKLDTQYF.

The V call is TRBV6-1, the J call TRBJ2-1; 12 positions match TRBD1. This CDR3 contains 14 residues. Germline assignment: CDR1 MNHNS and CDR2 SASEGT. V trimming: 8 bases; J trimming: 2 bases; junction bases outside the gene matches: 1. The CDR3 loop is CASGDRGPYNEQFF. Written as DNA, the CDR3 is TGTGCCAGCGGGGACAGGGGGCCCTACAATGAGCAGTTCTTC.